This T cell receptor (beta chain) was recovered during a study of blood T cell repertoires in COVID-19. On the study more broadly: Sites in the United States, Italy and Spain provided acute and convalescent COVID-19 samples. T cells, B-cell-depleted T cells, or PBMCs provided the cDNA or gDNA that served as material.

Some clones are missing from TCRdb's copy, which holds only in-frame ones; the method was immunoSEQ multiplex PCR. Of 300,000 to 350,000 clones listed, 90% were seen once; the top ten hold less than 3.5%. This clonotype was sampled from a woman in her twenties or thirties with COVID-19, enrolled during active disease. The specimen sequenced was peripheral blood.

The CDR3, as DNA: TGCAGTGCTAGTGAGCCTGGGGGCGGTAATTCACCCCTCCACTTT. As protein: CSASEPGGGNSPLHF. The genes are TRBV20-1 and TRBJ1-6; maybe TRBD1 (6 bases). Per the germline V gene, CDR1 is DFQATT and CDR2 is SNEGSKA (reference sequence). The CDR3 is 15 amino acids. Trimming cost V 3 bases and J 6 bases, with 15 bases left between them.